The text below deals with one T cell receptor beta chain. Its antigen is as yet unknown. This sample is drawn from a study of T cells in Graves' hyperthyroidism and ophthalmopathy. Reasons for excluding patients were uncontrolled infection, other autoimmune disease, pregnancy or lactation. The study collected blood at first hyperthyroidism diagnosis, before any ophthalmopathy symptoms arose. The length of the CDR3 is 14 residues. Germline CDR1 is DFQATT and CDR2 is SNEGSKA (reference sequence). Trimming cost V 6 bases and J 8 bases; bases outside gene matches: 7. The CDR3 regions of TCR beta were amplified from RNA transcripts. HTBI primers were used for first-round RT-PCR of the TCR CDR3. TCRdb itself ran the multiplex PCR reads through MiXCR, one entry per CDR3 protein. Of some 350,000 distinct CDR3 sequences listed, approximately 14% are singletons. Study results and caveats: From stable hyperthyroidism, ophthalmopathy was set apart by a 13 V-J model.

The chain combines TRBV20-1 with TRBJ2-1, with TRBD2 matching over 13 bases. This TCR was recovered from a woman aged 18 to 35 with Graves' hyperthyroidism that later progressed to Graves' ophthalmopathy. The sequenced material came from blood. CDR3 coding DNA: TGCAGTGCCGTGACTAGCGGGAGGCTCCATGAGCAGTTCTTC. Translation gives CSAVTSGRLHEQFF.